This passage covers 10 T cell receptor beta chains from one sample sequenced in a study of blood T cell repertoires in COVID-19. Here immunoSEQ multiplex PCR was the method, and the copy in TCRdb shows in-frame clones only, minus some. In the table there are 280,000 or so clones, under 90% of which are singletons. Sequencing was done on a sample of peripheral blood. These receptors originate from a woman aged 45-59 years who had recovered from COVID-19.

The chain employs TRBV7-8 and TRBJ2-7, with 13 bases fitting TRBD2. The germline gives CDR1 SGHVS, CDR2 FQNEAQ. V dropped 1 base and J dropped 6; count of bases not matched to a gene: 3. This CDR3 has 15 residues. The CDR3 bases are TGTGCCAGCAGCTTAGGGACTAGCGGGAGAAGCGAGCAGTACTTC. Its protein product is CASSLGTSGRSEQYF.

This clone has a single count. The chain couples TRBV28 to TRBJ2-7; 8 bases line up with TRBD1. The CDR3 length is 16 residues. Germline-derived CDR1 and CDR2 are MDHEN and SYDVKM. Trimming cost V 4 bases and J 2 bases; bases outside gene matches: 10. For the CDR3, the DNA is TGTGCCAGCAGTTATGGGGGGTGGGACAGGACCTACGAGCAGTACTTC. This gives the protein CASSYGGWDRTYEQYF.

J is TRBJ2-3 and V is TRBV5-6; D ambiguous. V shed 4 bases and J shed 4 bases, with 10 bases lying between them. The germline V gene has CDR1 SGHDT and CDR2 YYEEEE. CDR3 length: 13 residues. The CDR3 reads CASSLPSADTQYF. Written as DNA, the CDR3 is TGTGCCAGCAGCCTCCCTTCCGCAGATACGCAGTATTTT.

The CDR3 protein is CASSLTTGNTIYF. The CDR3 DNA follows: TGTGCCAGCAGTTTGACTACTGGAAACACCATATATTTT. The chain uses TRBV12-3 or TRBV12-4 and TRBJ1-3; D unresolved. The V and J ends lost 3 bases and 2 bases respectively, with 5 bases between them. The CDR3 has 13 amino acids.

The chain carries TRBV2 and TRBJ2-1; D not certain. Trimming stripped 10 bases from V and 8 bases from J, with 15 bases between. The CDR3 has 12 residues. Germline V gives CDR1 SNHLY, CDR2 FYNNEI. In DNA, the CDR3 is TGTGCCACAGGCTCAGGTGTACATGAGCAGTTCTTC. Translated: CATGSGVHEQFF. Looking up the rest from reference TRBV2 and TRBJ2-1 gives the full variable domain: EPEVTQTPSHQVTQMGQEVILRCVPISNHLYFYWYRQILGQKVEFLVSFYNNEISEKSEIFDDQFSVERPDGSNFTLKIRSTKLEDSAMYFCATGSGVHEQFFGPGTRLTVL.

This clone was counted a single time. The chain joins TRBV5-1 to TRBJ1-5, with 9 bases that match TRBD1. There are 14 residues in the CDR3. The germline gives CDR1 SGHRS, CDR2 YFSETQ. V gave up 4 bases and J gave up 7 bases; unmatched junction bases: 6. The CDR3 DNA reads TGCGCCAGCAGCCCGGGACAGGGTGAGCAGCCCCAGCATTTT. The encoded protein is CASSPGQGEQPQHF.

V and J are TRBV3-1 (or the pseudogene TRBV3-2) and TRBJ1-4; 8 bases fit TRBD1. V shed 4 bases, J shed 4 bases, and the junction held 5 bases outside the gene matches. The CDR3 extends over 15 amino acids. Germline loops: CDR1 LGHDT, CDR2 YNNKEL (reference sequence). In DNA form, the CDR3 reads TGTGCCAGCAGCCGATTCACAGGGGGTAATGAAAAACTGTTTTTT. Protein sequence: CASSRFTGGNEKLFF.

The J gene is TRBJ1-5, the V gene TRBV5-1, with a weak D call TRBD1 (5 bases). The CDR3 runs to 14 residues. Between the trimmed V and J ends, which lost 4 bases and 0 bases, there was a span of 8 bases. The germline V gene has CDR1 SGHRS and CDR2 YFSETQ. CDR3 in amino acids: CASSSGGSNQPQHF. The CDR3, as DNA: TGCGCCAGCAGCAGCGGGGGTAGCAATCAGCCCCAGCATTTT.

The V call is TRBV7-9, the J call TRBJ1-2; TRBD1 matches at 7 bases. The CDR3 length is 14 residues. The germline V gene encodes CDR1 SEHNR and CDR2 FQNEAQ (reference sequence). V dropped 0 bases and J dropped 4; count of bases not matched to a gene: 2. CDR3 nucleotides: TGTGCCAGCAGCTTAGCAGGGGGCGGCTATGGCTACACCTTC. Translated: CASSLAGGGYGYTF.

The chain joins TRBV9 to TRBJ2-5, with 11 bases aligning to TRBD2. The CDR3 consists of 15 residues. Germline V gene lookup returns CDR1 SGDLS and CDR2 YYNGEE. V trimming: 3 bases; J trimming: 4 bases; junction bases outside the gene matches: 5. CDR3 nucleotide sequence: TGTGCCAGCAGCGGTAGCGGGAGGGGGGGAGAGACCCAGTACTTC. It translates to CASSGSGRGGETQYF.